This T cell receptor (beta chain) was sequenced for a study of OX40 agonist ivuxolimab in advanced cancers. Across the whole study: Given to patients was ivuxolimab, an agonistic anti-OX40 (CD134) antibody. Patients assigned to dose escalation were diagnosed with hepatocellular carcinoma, melanoma, renal cell or head and neck cancer.

Generated by immunoSEQ multiplex PCR, the TCRdb table keeps only in-frame clones and is missing some. The profile shows approximately 50,000 clones, around 81% of them singletons. Findings of the study overall: Partly responding patients at 0.1-3.0 mg/kg showed some of the smallest clonal expansion. The CD4+ and CD8+ T cells in the blood had expanded clonally by week 6 at 0.1 to 3.0 mg/kg.

CDR3 length: 13 residues. Germline lookup yields CDR1 LNHDA and CDR2 SQIVND (reference sequence). Deletions cut 6 bases from V and 8 bases from J, with 11 bases between. On this clone itself: Its antigen remains unidentified.

The receptor comes from an adult with an advanced solid tumor such as melanoma, head and neck, liver or kidney cancer. The chain has TRBV19 and TRBJ1-6; D gene unclear. Sample: CD4+ or CD8+ T cells sorted from blood, taken in a trial of the OX40 agonist ivuxolimab. This CDR3 is CASRRVIDSPLHF. In nucleotides, the CDR3 is TGTGCCAGTAGGCGGGTTATCGATTCACCCCTCCACTTT.